What follows is one TCR beta chain and its context. Its antigen is currently not known. No base-level quality is on record; no much larger clone is a single base apart. The CDR3 holds 16 amino acids from the cysteine to the phenylalanine. Only the CDR3 DNA is retained, 48 bases long and in frame from the first base. V drops 3 bases and J drops 0 bases, leaving 13 bases in between. The CDR1 and CDR2 encoded by the germline V gene are SGHRS and YFSETQ. The cohort was made up of roughly 670 healthy bone marrow donors. At the time of sampling, every cohort member was nominally healthy, though immune exposures that went unrecorded were likely present. The donor was CMV seronegative and was included in the group of hundreds of seronegative cohort members. Each donor provided a peripheral blood sample, and peripheral blood mononuclear cells were used for TCR beta sequencing. Genomic DNA extraction from the blood cell samples was performed with the Qiagen DNeasy Blood Extraction Kit.

Library preparation used the immunoSEQ multiplex PCR assay. For the multiplex PCR, a mixture combining 60 forward primers for TCR Vbeta segments and 13 reverse primers for TCR Jbeta segments was used. The CDR3 region of rearranged TCR beta genes was amplified from genomic DNA by a multiplex PCR assay. The Illumina HiSeq System was used to sequence the amplified TCR beta libraries as 87-base-pair reads. From the authors' description of their analysis: A later analysis tallied roughly 76 million unique TCR beta chains across the 666 repertoires, and about 10 million of those chains were shared by two or more donors. Raw reads were error-corrected and collapsed into unique sequences by a nearest-neighbor algorithm in which closely related sequences were merged to remove PCR and sequencing errors. CDR3 sequences were aligned to IMGT reference sequences to assign V, D and J gene segments. Each retained sequence needed at least a six-nucleotide match to both a V gene segment and a J gene segment. A rearrangement counted as productive if the CDR3 had no stop codons and remained in frame with V and J, and every other rearrangement counted as non-productive. Following IMGT convention, CDR3 was defined as the stretch from the second conserved V-encoded cysteine to the conserved J-encoded phenylalanine. Sequences without an unambiguous match to a single V gene segment were excluded from the earlier analysis of 500 to 700 of the donors. An earlier analysis of under 750 of the donors called V segments functional above 56.7% productive rearrangements and segregating when the between-donor standard deviation exceeded 5%. A statistical classification framework was built for diagnosing cytomegalovirus status from the catalog of TCR beta chain sequences. A later analysis assigned V and J genes by comparing TCR nucleotide sequences with IMGT/GENE-DB human TR gene sequences. In a later analysis, CDR3 sequences and most-parsimonious VDJ recombination scenarios were assigned using the TCRdist pipeline. In a later analysis, each TCR beta chain was defined by its CDR3 amino acid sequence together with its V-gene family, and reads without a unique V-gene family were excluded. In a later analysis, around 600 highly shared, low-generation-probability nucleotide sequences were removed to address suspected cross-contamination and a sequencing artifact. For each public chain, a later analysis derived a clonal expansion index from normalized ranks of inferred template counts within each repertoire. Generation probabilities in a later analysis came from a VDJ recombination model fitted to out-of-frame rearrangements, and those results were checked against IGoR. In a later analysis, TCR-TCR, TCR-HLA and TCR-CMV co-occurrence was scored with hypergeometric tests, and a repertoire-size bias correction was applied to TCR pairs. In a later analysis, false discovery rates were estimated by permuting HLA or CMV assignments 20 times. In a later analysis, co-occurring TCRs were grouped with DBSCAN, and TCRdist sequence similarity was added when clustering was performed within HLA-allele-positive subsets. For co-occurrence clustering, repertoires with fewer than 30,000 or more than 120,000 public chains were excluded, along with five or six repertoires with anomalous nucleotide sharing. In TCRdb, the immuneACCESS table is reduced to in-frame sequences with V and J assigned. These tables do not hold every clone; where another copy was compared, an unresolved V gene accounts for under half, and the others remain unexplained. The V and J calls and clone size come from that table; D and trimming were worked out from the DNA. In all, the sample holds roughly 99,000 clones, and more than 75% of those were seen once. The ten largest clones capture about 3.8% of the sample.

This entry comes from a study of cytomegalovirus exposure and HLA in healthy donors (dated by TCRdb to between 2016 and 2019). For context, the study as a whole: According to an earlier analysis of 587 of the donors, about 179 million T cells yielded 117 million unique TCR beta sequences and 276 Gb of sequence data. Using immunosequencing, the study profiled T cell repertoires from 666 subjects and related those repertoires to cytomegalovirus serostatus. The later analysis used no new phenotypic data to find candidate immune exposures, relying instead on TCR beta sequences and their occurrence across donors. An earlier analysis of around 540 of the donors applied high-throughput TCR beta sequencing to assess whether each TCR beta V gene segment acted as functional or pseudogenic. The aim of the study was to test whether cataloging public T cell receptors could identify signatures of past pathogen exposure. Typing coverage varied by locus: about 620-640 donors for A, B, C, DRB1 and DQB1; approximately 520 for DQA1; around 610 for DPA1; under 490 for DPB1. Across about 380 genotyped donors of the cohort, an average of about 240,000 unique TCR beta nucleotide sequences per donor were sequenced, and 15% to 20% of those sequences were non-productive. All discovery cohort repertoires had been generated using a single sequencing platform. A separate validation cohort of roughly 130 different subjects was used in addition to the approximately 700-subject first cohort. To predict cytomegalovirus infection status, the study brought together high-throughput TCR immunosequencing, statistical association of individual TCRs with disease status, and machine learning. Of the approximately 400 genotyped donors, 65% to 90% fell in the genetic ancestry cluster associated with self-reported Caucasian donors. Four or five DR-DQ haplotypes were handled as single units for association and clustering because linkage in the cohort was strong. An early release that covered fewer than 750 HLA-typed donors contained about 290 gigabases of sequencing data and 70 million to 100 million unique TCR sequences. To study patterns of TCR occurrence, a later analysis re-analyzed previously published TCR beta repertoires from 650 to 750 donors and added high-resolution HLA genotyping. HLA typing included class I and class II loci at four-digit resolution. Donor age, sex, ethnicity and CMV serostatus were compiled alongside the repertoire data. Genome-wide SNP genotypes for about 65% of the 666 donors were used in a later genetic analysis, which treated that subset as a discovery cohort. On the study overall, not on this receptor specifically: A later analysis reported that several top co-occurrence clusters appeared linked to parvovirus B19, influenza, CMV and Epstein-Barr virus. The presence/absence analyses assumed that sequencing depth was roughly uniform across donors, and that assumption may not be true. Most CMV-associated TCR beta chains appeared to be HLA-restricted in a later analysis, and the HLA associations seemed to be driven largely by CMV exposure. In an earlier analysis of 587 of the donors, most TCR beta V segments appeared in productive rearrangements about 90% or about 30% of the time, broadly matching IMGT annotations. Linkage disequilibrium might explain the correlated functional status among segregating V segments, but an unknown experimental factor could not be excluded. According to a later genetic analysis, donors in an Asian-associated ancestry cluster had fewer N-insertions in productive TCRs than the roughly 700-donor mean. Because counts were too low, about 18 rarely observed V segments, including chromosome 9 orphons, were left out of the earlier analysis of roughly 600 of the donors. A later genetic analysis associated a missense DCLRE1C variant with V-gene and J-gene trimming of TCR beta chains, and an independent cohort replicated the association. The 87-base-pair reads could not distinguish some IMGT-functional V segments, including TRBV6-2 and TRBV6-3, so those segments were excluded. The classifier was reported to diagnose cytomegalovirus status with high specificity and sensitivity in both the original cohort and the validation cohort. A few of the identified cytomegalovirus-associated TCR beta chains were confirmed in vitro to be specific for cytomegalovirus antigens. It was suggested by the authors that the approach could potentially be generalized to other disease states and immunological phenotypes. Across donors, most TCR sequences were observed very rarely, whereas some public TCRs were present in many individuals. In the study, about 150 TCR beta chains were listed as associated with cytomegalovirus. Immune exposure information for the cohort was limited to CMV serostatus. At a false discovery rate of 0.05, a later analysis linked about 17,000 TCR beta sequences to specific HLA alleles. According to a later analysis, TCR association rates differed among HLA loci, with DRB1 alleles showing the most associated TCRs and HLA-C alleles showing the fewest. A group of highly shared sequence variants was considered likely to be a technical artifact of the sequencing pipeline. This cohort had only TCR beta chains sequenced, and the lack of alpha or paired-chain data limited which features could be detected. Strong co-occurrence of HLA alleles, especially DR and DQ, made assigning TCR associations to individual alleles difficult. A later analysis found that HLA-associated TCR beta chains were more clonally expanded and had lower generation probabilities than equally common non-associated chains. A further reported finding was that TCR beta sequences accurately predicted the HLA-A and HLA-B alleles for most subjects in the first cohort. Because HLA typing was unavailable for some donors at each locus, only the typed subset was used in association tests.

The chain joins TRBV5-1 to TRBJ1-5, with the D gene not confidently named. This TCR was sampled from a woman aged 40-49 years in good health and CMV-seronegative. The source material was PBMCs. The CDR3 amino acid sequence is: CASSWSPLDSNQPQHF. The sequenced DNA is TGCGCCAGCAGCTGGAGTCCGTTGGATAGCAATCAGCCCCAGCATTTT. This CDR3, with the reference TRBV5-1 and TRBJ1-5 proteins standing in past its ends, gives the full variable domain KAGVTQTPRYLIKTRGQQVTLSCSPISGHRSVSWYQQTPGQGLQFLFEYFSETQRNKGNFPGRFSGRQFSNSRSEMNVSTLELGDSALYLCASSWSPLDSNQPQHFGDGTRLSIL.